The 32 T cell receptor beta chains below were found in one sample sequenced in a study of blood T cells in healthy people across ages. Next came a second PCR, run for about 7 to 12 cycles, which used a sample-barcoded 5' primer along with a J-beta primer mix. MiXCR, run by TCRdb on the 5' RACE reads, gives a single entry per CDR3 protein. Here the sample spans 890,000 or so distinct CDR3 sequences, around 68% being singletons. The specimen was blood. These receptors all come from a man aged 25-40 years in good health.

This rearrangement joins TRBV29-1 to TRBJ2-1; D remains unclear. V was cut by 3 bases and J by 15 bases, with 6 bases left in between. Germline V gene sequence: CDR1 SQVTM, CDR2 ANQGSEA. The CDR3 is made up of 8 amino acids. For the CDR3, the DNA is TGCAGCGTTGATACGACGTTCTTC. Its protein product is CSVDTTFF.

The rearrangement links TRBV11-2 to TRBJ1-2; D unclear. The germline V gene encodes CDR1 SGHAT and CDR2 FQNNGV. V was clipped by 1 base and J by 2 bases, with 11 bases between them. The CDR3 length is 15 residues. The CDR3 protein is CASSLGLGSNYGYTF. The DNA for the CDR3 is TGTGCCAGCAGCTTAGGGCTTGGTTCAAACTATGGCTACACCTTC. The whole variable domain, filled in from reference TRBV11-2 and TRBJ1-2, reads EAGVAQSPRYKIIEKRQSVAFWCNPISGHATLYWYQQILGQGPKLLIQFQNNGVVDDSQLPKDRFSAERLKGVDSTLKIQPAKLEDSAVYLCASSLGLGSNYGYTFGSGTRLTVV.

In its sample, this clonotype was seen once. The chain couples TRBV6-5 to TRBJ1-1, with 9 positions matching TRBD1. This CDR3 contains 19 residues. The J segment lost 4 bases and the V segment lost 0 bases, leaving 15 bases of the junction unmatched. Germline values: CDR1 MNHEY, CDR2 SVGAGI. The CDR3 here is CASSYSISEQGAAGTEAFF. The CDR3 DNA reads TGTGCCAGCAGTTACTCGATTAGTGAACAGGGGGCAGCAGGCACTGAAGCTTTCTTT.

The V and J genes are TRBV7-2 and TRBJ2-1; TRBD1 agrees at 10 bases. Unmatched junction bases numbered 12, after V lost 5 bases and J lost 8 bases. The germline V gene has CDR1 SGHTA and CDR2 FQGNSA. The CDR3 consists of 16 residues. In DNA, the CDR3 is TGTGCCAGCAGCCCGCAGGCGGGACAGGGGTCCGATGAGCAGTTCTTC. It encodes CASSPQAGQGSDEQFF.

The chain is built from TRBV2 and TRBJ2-3, with D perhaps being TRBD1 or TRBD2 (5 bases each). Trimming left V 7 bases short and J 6 bases short, with 17 bases between. The germline CDR1 and CDR2 sequences are SNHLY and FYNNEI. The CDR3 has 14 amino acids. As DNA, the CDR3 is TGTGCCAGCACCGGGGACCAGCGGTGGGATACGCAGTATTTT. Amino acid sequence: CASTGDQRWDTQYF.

The CDR3 DNA reads TGTGCCAGCGGCCGGGACAGGGACCACGAGCAGTACTTC. This codes for CASGRDRDHEQYF. The chain employs TRBV4-2 and TRBJ2-7; TRBD1 aligns across 9 bases. Per germline, CDR1 LGHNA and CDR2 YNFKEQ. The CDR3 sequence is 13 residues long. J gave up 5 bases and V 8 bases, and 7 bases lay outside the gene matches.

This clonotype was detected once. The rearrangement uses TRBV27 and TRBJ2-1; the match to TRBD2 covers 10 bases. The CDR3 is 15 residues long. Germline CDR1 and CDR2: MNHEY and SMNVEV (reference sequence). V shed 4 bases, J shed 5 bases, and the junction held 5 bases outside the gene matches. The CDR3 is CASSSSGGGNNEQFF. The CDR3 DNA reads as TGTGCCAGCAGTTCGAGCGGGGGGGGAAACAATGAGCAGTTCTTC.

V gene TRBV6-6 combines with J gene TRBJ1-5; D possibly corresponds to TRBD1 (5 bases). This CDR3 contains 13 residues. V dropped 7 bases and J dropped 6 bases, with 13 bases sitting between them. Germline V CDR1 and CDR2: MNHNY, SVGAGI (reference sequence). The CDR3 sequence: CASIKRGTQPQHF. CDR3 bases: TGTGCCAGCATCAAAAGAGGGACTCAGCCCCAGCATTTT.

The CDR3 sequence: CASSYSSAGTNSPLHF. CDR3 in DNA: TGTGCCAGCAGTTACTCGTCCGCGGGAACCAATTCACCCCTCCACTTT. The V and J genes are TRBV6-6 and TRBJ1-6; no firm D call. Trimming pared 0 bases from V and 7 bases from J, leaving 13 bases between. Per germline, CDR1 MNHNY and CDR2 SVGAGI (reference sequence). CDR3 length: 16 amino acids.

The chain couples TRBV9 to TRBJ2-2; no definite D call. Germline V gene sequence: CDR1 SGDLS, CDR2 YYNGEE. The ends were cut back, 3 bases at V and 2 bases at J, with 5 bases in the middle. The CDR3 covers 13 residues. The CDR3 sequence is CASSEPNTGELFF. The CDR3 DNA is TGTGCCAGCAGCGAACCTAACACCGGGGAGCTGTTTTTT.

This clonotype showed up just once. The J gene is TRBJ1-1, the V gene TRBV5-1; D is unresolved. The CDR3 is 15 residues long. Germline assignment: CDR1 SGHRS and CDR2 YFSETQ. Trimming took 1 base from V and 3 from J, leaving 13 bases between them. DNA of the CDR3: TGCGCCAGCAGCTTGCACAGTGGTATGGACACTGAAGCTTTCTTT. Its protein is CASSLHSGMDTEAFF.

The chain employs TRBV12-3 or TRBV12-4 and TRBJ2-4; D unclear. The end of the DNA fits TRBJ2-7 better, so the J call may be wrong. The CDR3 has 13 amino acids. The CDR3 sequence is CASNPGPAYEQYF. CDR3 coding DNA: TGTGCCAGCAATCCGGGCCCCGCCTACGAGCAGTACTTC.

The CDR3 here is CASSFPPGQGDGYTF. The CDR3 DNA reads as TGTGCCAGCAGTTTCCCACCGGGACAGGGAGATGGCTACACCTTC. The V call is TRBV12-3 or TRBV12-4, the J call TRBJ1-2, with 9 bases matching TRBD1. This CDR3 comprises 15 residues. The V and J ends lost 3 bases and 6 bases, in that order; junction bases with no gene match: 8.

The CDR3 loop reads CSAPWSSYEQYF. As DNA, the CDR3 is TGCAGTGCCCCCTGGAGCTCCTACGAGCAGTACTTC. This chain joins TRBV20-1 and TRBJ2-7; D not resolved. V gave up 6 bases and J gave up 0 bases, with 9 bases separating them. The germline gives CDR1 DFQATT, CDR2 SNEGSKA (reference sequence). The CDR3 spans 12 residues.

The chain uses TRBV2 and TRBJ2-1; 10 bases are a match to TRBD2. Germline trimming cut 4 bases from V and 1 base from J; bases unmatched to any gene: 7. Germline CDR1 SNHLY, CDR2 FYNNEI. This CDR3 comprises 17 residues. CDR3 amino acids: CASSAASGGLSYNEQFF. The CDR3 DNA reads TGTGCCAGCAGTGCCGCTAGCGGGGGCCTTTCCTACAATGAGCAGTTCTTC.

This clonotype was recorded a few times. Here the CDR3 DNA reads TGTGCCAGCAGAGAAGCGGGGGGGCAAGAGACCCAGTACTTC. It is translated as CASREAGGQETQYF. This chain links TRBV4-2 with TRBJ2-5; 10 bases map to TRBD2. The CDR3 consists of 14 residues. The V and J ends lost 6 bases and 2 bases, in that order; junction bases with no gene match: 3. Germline V CDR1 and CDR2: LGHNA, YNFKEQ.

This clonotype showed up just a few times. This sequence joins TRBV4-3 and TRBJ2-6; TRBD1 matches at 7 bases. Per the germline V gene, CDR1 is LGHNA and CDR2 is YSLEER. The junction had 8 bases not matched to a gene; V was cut back by 1 base and J by 2 bases. This CDR3 contains 18 residues. In DNA form, the CDR3 reads TGCGCCAGCAGCCAAGGGATAACAGGGGCTGCTGGGGCCAACGTCCTGACTTTC. It specifies CASSQGITGAAGANVLTF.

This clonotype was found a few times. V is TRBV27 and J is TRBJ2-7; D is perhaps TRBD1 (5 bases). V lost 2 bases and J lost 3, with 14 bases in between. Germline CDR1 and CDR2: MNHEY and SMNVEV (reference sequence). The CDR3 has 15 amino acids. The CDR3 DNA is TGTGCCAGCAGTTTAGTCGACAGTAAAAACTACGAGCAGTACTTC. Protein sequence: CASSLVDSKNYEQYF.

The chain combines TRBV4-3 with TRBJ2-7; D unresolved. Germline V gene lookup returns CDR1 LGHNA and CDR2 YSLEER. This CDR3 has 14 amino acids. With 0 bases removed from V and 2 bases from J, the gap between germline ends came to 8 bases. CDR3 nucleotide sequence: TGCGCCAGCAGCCAAGAGGCCAGAACCTACGAGCAGTACTTC. Its translation is CASSQEARTYEQYF.

This sequence joins TRBV5-1 and TRBJ2-5, with unresolved D. This CDR3 contains 15 residues. V lost 3 bases and J 0 bases, leaving 12 bases between the germline ends. The germline V gene has CDR1 SGHRS and CDR2 YFSETQ. The CDR3 region has the DNA TGCGCCAGCAGCTCCCTGGGCCCAGACCAAGAGACCCAGTACTTC. The encoded protein is CASSSLGPDQETQYF.

This clonotype was seen ten or more times. The chain carries TRBV6-2 or TRBV6-3 and TRBJ1-2; D is uncertain. Germline CDR1 MNHEY, CDR2 SVGEGT. The CDR3 contains 14 residues. V was trimmed by 2 bases and J by 2 bases, leaving 9 bases between them. CDR3 sequence: CASSYPPENYGYTF. CDR3 nucleotide sequence: TGTGCCAGCAGTTACCCTCCGGAGAACTATGGCTACACCTTC.

Notes on this clonotype: It is likely a read error: a sequence one base away is far more abundant. V gene TRBV9 combines with J gene TRBJ1-5, with D hard to call. Trimming took off 2 bases at V and 0 bases at J, with 6 bases between the two ends. The CDR3 is 14 residues long. The germline V gene has CDR1 SGDLS and CDR2 YYNGEE. The CDR3, as DNA: TGTGCCAGCAGCGTGAGTAATAGCAATCAGCCCCAGCATTTT. Its translation: CASSVSNSNQPQHF.

A single count supports this clonotype. The V call is TRBV4-3, the J call TRBJ1-2, with 9 nucleotides matching TRBD1. This CDR3 comprises 18 residues. The V and J ends lost 0 bases and 6 bases, in that order; junction bases with no gene match: 14. Per the germline V gene, CDR1 is LGHNA and CDR2 is YSLEER. The CDR3 DNA reads TGCGCCAGCAGCCAAGATCAAGGCCGGGGACAGGGCGTCGATGGCTACACCTTC. Its protein product is CASSQDQGRGQGVDGYTF.

This clonotype appeared a few times. The chain carries TRBV9 and TRBJ2-3; D possibly corresponds to TRBD1 (5 bases). Trimming removed 3 bases from V and 1 base from J, with 9 bases in between. CDR3 length: 14 amino acids. Germline-derived CDR1 and CDR2 are SGDLS and YYNGEE. The CDR3 spells CASSGGARTDTQYF. In DNA, the CDR3 is TGTGCCAGCAGCGGGGGCGCCCGCACAGATACGCAGTATTTT.

The chain joins TRBV29-1 to TRBJ2-5, with D perhaps given as TRBD1 or TRBD2 (5 bases each). This CDR3 contains 13 residues. Looked up from germline, CDR1 is SQVTM and CDR2 is ANQGSEA. V lost 7 bases and J 0 bases, leaving 12 bases between the germline ends. CDR3 protein: CSATTADQETQYF. As DNA, the CDR3 is TGCAGCGCTACGACAGCGGACCAAGAGACCCAGTACTTC.

This clonotype was found once. The chain uses TRBV4-3 and TRBJ2-6; no clear D gene. The CDR3 covers 14 residues. V was trimmed by 4 bases and J by 3 bases, leaving 7 bases between them. CDR1 is LGHNA, CDR2 YSLEER, per germline. The chain's CDR3 is CASSPCSGANVLTF. The DNA for the CDR3 is TGCGCCAGCAGCCCCTGCAGTGGGGCCAACGTCCTGACTTTC.

The rearrangement links TRBV29-1 to TRBJ2-7; D gene unclear. Germline loops: CDR1 SQVTM, CDR2 ANQGSEA. This CDR3 contains 13 residues. The V and J ends lost 7 bases and 3 bases respectively, with 16 bases between them. CDR3 coding DNA: TGCAGCGCCCGGACGGGCTCCTTCTACGAGCAGTACTTC. Amino acid sequence: CSARTGSFYEQYF.

CDR3: CSAALGGGNSPLHF. DNA for the CDR3: TGCAGTGCTGCCCTAGGAGGGGGTAATTCACCCCTCCACTTT. The rearrangement uses TRBV20-1 and TRBJ1-6, with TRBD1 as a possible D gene (6 bases). Trimming shortened V by 5 bases and J by 6 bases, and 14 bases separated the two germline ends. Per germline, CDR1 DFQATT and CDR2 SNEGSKA (reference sequence). CDR3 length: 14 amino acids.

V is TRBV20-1 and J is TRBJ1-1, with no clear D. The CDR3 has 11 residues. V lost 6 bases, J lost 6 bases, and 11 bases lay in between. The germline gives CDR1 DFQATT, CDR2 SNEGSKA (reference sequence). Here the CDR3 reads CSAPSRPEAFF. CDR3 DNA: TGCAGTGCCCCGAGTCGGCCTGAAGCTTTCTTT.

This chain links TRBV18 with TRBJ2-1; 9 nucleotides align to TRBD2. J gave up 8 bases and V 2 bases, and 4 bases lay outside the gene matches. The CDR3 contains 14 residues. CDR1 and CDR2 from the germline V gene are KGHSH and LQKENI. CDR3 region: CASSPASGVDEQFF. The CDR3 coding sequence is TGTGCCAGCTCACCAGCTAGCGGGGTCGATGAGCAGTTCTTC.

The chain joins TRBV10-3 to TRBJ2-5; D possibly corresponds to TRBD1 (5 bases). Germline CDR1 is ENHRY and CDR2 is SYGVKD. The CDR3 loop spans 12 amino acids. V shed 5 bases and J shed 5 bases, with 9 bases lying between them. For the CDR3, the DNA is TGTGCCATCAGTTCCTGGGGCGAGACCCAGTACTTC. This translates into CAISSWGETQYF.

CDR3: CASSQEQGGFYEQYF. The CDR3 DNA follows: TGCGCCAGCAGCCAAGAACAGGGCGGTTTTTACGAGCAGTACTTC. The chain uses TRBV4-3 and TRBJ2-7; D is perhaps TRBD1 (6 bases). The germline V gene has CDR1 LGHNA and CDR2 YSLEER. V was pared by 0 bases and J by 4 bases, with 13 bases between. The CDR3 covers 15 residues.